Included here is one T cell receptor (beta chain) sequence, with context. Primed by a sample-barcoded 5' primer and a J-beta primer mix, a second PCR proceeded for roughly 6 to 12 cycles. TCRdb independently ran MiXCR on the 5' RACE reads; one entry per CDR3 protein. The table lists over 450,000 distinct CDR3 sequences, around 24% of them singletons. These data belong to a study of blood T cells in healthy people across ages. These data also featured in a second study, about T cells of mothers and their children.

The sequence came from a boy aged 10-17 years in good health. Material for sequencing was blood.

The CDR3 nucleotides are TGCAGCGGATTGTCTTCCGGGGAGCTGTTTTTT. Amino acid sequence: CSGLSSGELFF. J is TRBJ2-2 and V is TRBV29-1; D unresolved. Germline V CDR1 and CDR2: SQVTM, ANQGSEA. This CDR3 is built from 11 residues. V was cut by 7 bases and J by 6 bases, with 9 bases left in between.